This T cell receptor beta chain derives from a study of blood T cell repertoires in COVID-19. The wider study: There were acute and convalescent COVID-19 samples, and they came from the United States, Italy and Spain. T cells, B-cell-depleted T cells, or PBMCs provided the cDNA or gDNA that served as material.

Trimming cost V 4 bases and J 4 bases, with 8 bases left between them. Germline V gene lookup returns CDR1 SEHNR and CDR2 FQNEAQ (reference sequence). This CDR3 has 14 amino acids. Authors' data handling: Researchers report that nucleated cell counts were estimated from reference gene primer amplification. Clones were sequenced by immunoSEQ multiplex PCR, and TCRdb holds only the in-frame ones, with some missing. The V and J calls and clone size come from that table; D and trimming were worked out from the DNA. The sample records about 170,000 clones, 85% being singletons. The receptor was derived from a human donor with acute or convalescent COVID-19. The donor label of this sample is uncertain. The chain joins TRBV7-9 to TRBJ1-6; D is possibly TRBD1 (5 bases). The sequenced material came from peripheral blood. CDR3 DNA sequence: TGTGCCAGCAGCTGGGAGGGGTATAATTCACCCCTCCACTTT. Its translation is CASSWEGYNSPLHF.